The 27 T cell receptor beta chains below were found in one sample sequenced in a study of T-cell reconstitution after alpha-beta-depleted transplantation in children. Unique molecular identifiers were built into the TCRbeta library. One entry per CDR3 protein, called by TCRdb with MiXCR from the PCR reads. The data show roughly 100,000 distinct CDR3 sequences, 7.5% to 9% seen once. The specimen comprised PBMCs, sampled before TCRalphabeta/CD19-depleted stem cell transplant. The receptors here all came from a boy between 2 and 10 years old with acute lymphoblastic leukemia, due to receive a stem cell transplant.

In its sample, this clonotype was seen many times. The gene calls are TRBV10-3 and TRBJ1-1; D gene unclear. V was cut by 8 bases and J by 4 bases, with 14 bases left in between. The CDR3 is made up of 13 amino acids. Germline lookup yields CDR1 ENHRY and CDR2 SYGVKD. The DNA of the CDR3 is TGTGCCATCGAGGAGACAATGGGCACTGAAGCTTTCTTT. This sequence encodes CAIEETMGTEAFF.

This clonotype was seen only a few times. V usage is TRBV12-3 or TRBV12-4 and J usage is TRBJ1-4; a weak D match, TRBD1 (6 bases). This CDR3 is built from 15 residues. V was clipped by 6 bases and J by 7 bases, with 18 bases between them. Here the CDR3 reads CASRPGQTFLEKLFF. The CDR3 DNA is TGTGCCAGCAGGCCCGGACAGACGTTTCTTGAAAAACTGTTTTTT.

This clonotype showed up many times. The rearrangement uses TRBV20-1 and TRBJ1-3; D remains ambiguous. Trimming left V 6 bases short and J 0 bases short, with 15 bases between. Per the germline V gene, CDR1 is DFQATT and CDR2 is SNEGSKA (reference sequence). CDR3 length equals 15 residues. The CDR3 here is CSARRAIASGNTIYF. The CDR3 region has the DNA TGCAGTGCCAGGAGGGCAATAGCCTCTGGAAACACCATATATTTT.

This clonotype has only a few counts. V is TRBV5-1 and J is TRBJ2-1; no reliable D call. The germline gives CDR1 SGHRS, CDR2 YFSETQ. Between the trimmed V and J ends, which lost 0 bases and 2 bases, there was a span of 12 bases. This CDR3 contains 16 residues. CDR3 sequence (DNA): TGCGCCAGCAGCTTGGACAGCCCAATTACCTACAATGAGCAGTTCTTC. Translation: CASSLDSPITYNEQFF.

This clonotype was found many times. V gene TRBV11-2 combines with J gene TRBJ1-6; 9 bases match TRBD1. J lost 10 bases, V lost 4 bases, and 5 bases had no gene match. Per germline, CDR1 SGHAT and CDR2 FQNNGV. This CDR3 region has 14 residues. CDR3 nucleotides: TGTGCCAGCAGCTCAACAGGGGGCTGGTCACCCCTCCACTTT. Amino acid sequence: CASSSTGGWSPLHF.

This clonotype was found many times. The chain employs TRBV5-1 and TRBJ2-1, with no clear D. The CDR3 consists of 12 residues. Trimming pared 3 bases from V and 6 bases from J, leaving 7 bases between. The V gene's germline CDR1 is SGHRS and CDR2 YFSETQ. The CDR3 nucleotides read TGCGCCAGCAGCTCCACCTCCAATGAGCAGTTCTTC. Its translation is CASSSTSNEQFF. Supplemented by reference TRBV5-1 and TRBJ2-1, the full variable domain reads KAGVTQTPRYLIKTRGQQVTLSCSPISGHRSVSWYQQTPGQGLQFLFEYFSETQRNKGNFPGRFSGRQFSNSRSEMNVSTLELGDSALYLCASSSTSNEQFFGPGTRLTVL.

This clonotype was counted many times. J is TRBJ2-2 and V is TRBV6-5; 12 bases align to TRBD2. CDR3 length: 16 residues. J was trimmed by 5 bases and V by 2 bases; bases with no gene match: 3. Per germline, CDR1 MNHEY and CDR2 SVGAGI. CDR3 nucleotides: TGTGCCAGCAGTTACCCCCTAGCGGGGGGGACCGGGGAGCTGTTTTTT. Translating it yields CASSYPLAGGTGELFF.

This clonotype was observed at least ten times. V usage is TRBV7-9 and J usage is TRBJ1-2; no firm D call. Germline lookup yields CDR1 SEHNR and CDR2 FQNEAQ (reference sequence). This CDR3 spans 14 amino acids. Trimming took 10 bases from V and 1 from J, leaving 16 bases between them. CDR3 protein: CAIPRRLRNYGYTF. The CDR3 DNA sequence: TGTGCCATCCCCAGGAGGCTACGTAACTATGGCTACACCTTC.

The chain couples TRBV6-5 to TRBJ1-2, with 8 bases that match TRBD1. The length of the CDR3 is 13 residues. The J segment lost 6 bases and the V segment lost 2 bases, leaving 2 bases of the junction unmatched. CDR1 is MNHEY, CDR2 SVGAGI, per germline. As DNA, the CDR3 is TGTGCCAGCAGTTACAGACAGGGGAATGGCTACACCTTC. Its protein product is CASSYRQGNGYTF.

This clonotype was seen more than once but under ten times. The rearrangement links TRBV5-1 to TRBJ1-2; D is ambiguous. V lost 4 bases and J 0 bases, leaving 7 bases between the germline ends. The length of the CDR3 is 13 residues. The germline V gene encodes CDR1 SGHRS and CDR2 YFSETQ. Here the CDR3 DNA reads TGCGCCAGCAGCGAGGGAACTAACTATGGCTACACCTTC. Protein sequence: CASSEGTNYGYTF.

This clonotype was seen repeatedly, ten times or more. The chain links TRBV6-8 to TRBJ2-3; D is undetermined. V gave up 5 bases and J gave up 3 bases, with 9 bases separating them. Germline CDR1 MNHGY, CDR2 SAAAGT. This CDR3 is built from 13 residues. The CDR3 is CASSPSETDTQYF. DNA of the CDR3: TGTGCCAGCAGTCCTTCGGAAACAGATACGCAGTATTTT.

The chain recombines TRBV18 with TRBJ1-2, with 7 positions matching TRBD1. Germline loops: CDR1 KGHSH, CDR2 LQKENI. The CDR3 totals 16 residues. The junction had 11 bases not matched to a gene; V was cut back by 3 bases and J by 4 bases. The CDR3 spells CASSPGQPGLGYGYTF. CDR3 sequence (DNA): TGTGCCAGCTCACCGGGACAGCCCGGCTTAGGCTATGGCTACACCTTC.

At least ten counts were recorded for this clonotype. In DNA, the CDR3 is TGTGCCAGCAGCGCCTACCCCGGGACTGAAGGCGCCGGGGAGCTGTTTTTT. Translated, it gives CASSAYPGTEGAGELFF. The V call is TRBV5-5, the J call TRBJ2-2; weak D call: TRBD2 (6 bases). The CDR3 runs to 17 residues. V was cut by 4 bases and J by 6 bases, with 22 bases left in between. The germline V gene has CDR1 SGHKS and CDR2 YYEKEE (reference sequence).

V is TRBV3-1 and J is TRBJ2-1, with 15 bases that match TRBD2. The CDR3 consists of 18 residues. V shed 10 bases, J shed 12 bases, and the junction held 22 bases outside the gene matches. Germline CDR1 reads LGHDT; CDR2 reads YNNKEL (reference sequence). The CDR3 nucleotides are TGTGCCACCTGCCTTAATTCTTTGGGACTAGCGGGGGGCTGGGGGCAGTTCTTC. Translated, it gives CATCLNSLGLAGGWGQFF.

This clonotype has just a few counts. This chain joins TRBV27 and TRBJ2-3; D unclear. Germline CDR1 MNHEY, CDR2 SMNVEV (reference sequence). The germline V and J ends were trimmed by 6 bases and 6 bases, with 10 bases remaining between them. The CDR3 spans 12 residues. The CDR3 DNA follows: TGTGCCAGCAGCCACGCGTTGGATACGCAGTATTTT. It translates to CASSHALDTQYF.

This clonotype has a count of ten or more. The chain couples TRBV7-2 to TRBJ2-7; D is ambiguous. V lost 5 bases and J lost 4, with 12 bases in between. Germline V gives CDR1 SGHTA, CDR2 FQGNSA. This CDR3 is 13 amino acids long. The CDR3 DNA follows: TGTGCCAGCAGCCTCTCTGGTGGGTACGAGCAGTACTTC. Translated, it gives CASSLSGGYEQYF.

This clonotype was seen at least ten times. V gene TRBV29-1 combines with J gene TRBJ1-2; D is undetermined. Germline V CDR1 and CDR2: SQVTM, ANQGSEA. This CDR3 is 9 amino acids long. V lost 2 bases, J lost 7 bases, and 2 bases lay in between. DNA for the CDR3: TGCAGCGTTGAAAGTGGCTACACCTTC. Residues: CSVESGYTF.

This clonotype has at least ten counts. The CDR3 region has the DNA TGCAGTGCTCCGACAGGGGGAAACTATGGCTACACCTTC. It is translated as CSAPTGGNYGYTF. The J gene is TRBJ1-2, the V gene TRBV20-1, with TRBD1 identical over 9 bases. The V gene end was trimmed by 5 bases and the J gene end by 2 bases; junction bases not matched to a gene: 3. This CDR3 has 13 residues. CDR1 DFQATT and CDR2 SNEGSKA come from the germline V gene (reference sequence).

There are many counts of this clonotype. This chain's CDR3 is CASSPRVGKRTDTQYF. The CDR3 nucleotides are TGTGCCAGCAGCCCCCGTGTGGGTAAAAGGACAGATACGCAGTATTTT. The V gene is TRBV11-2, the J gene TRBJ2-3; D unresolved. The CDR3 consists of 16 residues. Trimming took 5 bases from V and 3 from J, leaving 18 bases between them. CDR1 and CDR2 (germline): SGHAT, FQNNGV.

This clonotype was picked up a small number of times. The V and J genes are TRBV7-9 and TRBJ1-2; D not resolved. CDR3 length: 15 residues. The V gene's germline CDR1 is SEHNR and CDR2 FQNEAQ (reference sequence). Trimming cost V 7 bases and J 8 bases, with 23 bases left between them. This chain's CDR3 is CASNRDSASRSGYTF. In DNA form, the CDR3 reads TGTGCCAGCAACCGTGATTCGGCCTCTAGGAGCGGCTACACCTTC.

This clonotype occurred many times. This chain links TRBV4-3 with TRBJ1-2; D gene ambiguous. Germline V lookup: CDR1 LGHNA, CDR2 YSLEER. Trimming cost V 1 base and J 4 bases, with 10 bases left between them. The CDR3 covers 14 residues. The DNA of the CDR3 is TGCGCCAGCAGCCAAGCAATAGATCTCTATGGCTACACCTTC. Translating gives CASSQAIDLYGYTF.

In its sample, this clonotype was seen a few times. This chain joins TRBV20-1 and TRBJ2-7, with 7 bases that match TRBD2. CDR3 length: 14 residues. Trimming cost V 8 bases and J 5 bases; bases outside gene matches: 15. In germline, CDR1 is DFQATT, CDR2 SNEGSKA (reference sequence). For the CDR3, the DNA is TGCAGTCCATCCCCGACGGGGGGTCCCAACGAGCAGTACTTC. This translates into CSPSPTGGPNEQYF.

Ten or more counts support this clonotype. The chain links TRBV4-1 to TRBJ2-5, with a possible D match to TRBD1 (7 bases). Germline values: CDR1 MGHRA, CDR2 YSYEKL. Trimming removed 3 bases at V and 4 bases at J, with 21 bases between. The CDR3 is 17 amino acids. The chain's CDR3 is CASSHGGGGEGRETQYF. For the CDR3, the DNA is TGCGCCAGCAGCCACGGCGGAGGGGGCGAAGGGCGAGAGACCCAGTACTTC.

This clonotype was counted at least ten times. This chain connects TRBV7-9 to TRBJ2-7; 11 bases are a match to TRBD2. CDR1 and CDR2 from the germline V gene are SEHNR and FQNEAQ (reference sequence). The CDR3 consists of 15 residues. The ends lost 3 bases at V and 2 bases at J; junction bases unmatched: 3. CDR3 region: CASSFTSGGPYEQYF. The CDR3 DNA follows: TGTGCCAGCAGCTTTACTAGCGGGGGTCCCTACGAGCAGTACTTC.

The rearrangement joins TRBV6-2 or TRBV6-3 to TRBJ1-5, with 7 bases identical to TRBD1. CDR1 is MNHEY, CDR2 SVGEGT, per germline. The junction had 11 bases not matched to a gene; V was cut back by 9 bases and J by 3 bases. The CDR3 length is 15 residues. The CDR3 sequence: CASYPRGGNNQPQHF. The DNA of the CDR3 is TGTGCCAGTTACCCCAGGGGGGGAAACAATCAGCCCCAGCATTTT.

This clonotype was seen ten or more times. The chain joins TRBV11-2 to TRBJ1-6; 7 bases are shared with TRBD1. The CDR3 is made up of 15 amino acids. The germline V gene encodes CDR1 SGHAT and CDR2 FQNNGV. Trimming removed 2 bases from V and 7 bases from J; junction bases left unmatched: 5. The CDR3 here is CASSLSDRVNSPLHF. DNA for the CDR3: TGTGCCAGCAGCTTAAGTGACAGGGTGAATTCACCCCTCCACTTT.

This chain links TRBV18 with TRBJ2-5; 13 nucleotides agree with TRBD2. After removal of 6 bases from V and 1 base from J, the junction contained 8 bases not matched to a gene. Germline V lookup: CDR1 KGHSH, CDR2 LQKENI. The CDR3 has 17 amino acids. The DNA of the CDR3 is TGTGCCAGCTCGCCAGGACTAGCGGGGGCCCTCCAAGAGACCCAGTACTTC. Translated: CASSPGLAGALQETQYF.